This T cell receptor beta chain was documented in a study of blood T cell repertoires in COVID-19. Overall study: Spain, Italy and the United States supplied samples that represented acute and convalescent COVID-19. The analysed material was cDNA or gDNA that came from T cells, B-cell-depleted T cells, or PBMCs.

The CDR3 contains 16 residues. V lost 0 bases, J lost 3 bases, and 11 bases lay in between. Here immunoSEQ multiplex PCR was the method, and the copy in TCRdb shows in-frame clones only, minus some. The table includes just over 650,000 clones, around 90% detected once. V gene TRBV6-7 combines with J gene TRBJ2-2, with a weak D call TRBD1 (6 bases). TRBV6-7 falls under the ORF class, with uncertain function. The sequence came from a young woman with acute or convalescent COVID-19. Sequenced: peripheral blood. The CDR3 region has the DNA TGTGCCAGCAGTTACTCGAACAGGGCCTACACCGGGGAGCTGTTTTTT. Residues: CASSYSNRAYTGELFF.